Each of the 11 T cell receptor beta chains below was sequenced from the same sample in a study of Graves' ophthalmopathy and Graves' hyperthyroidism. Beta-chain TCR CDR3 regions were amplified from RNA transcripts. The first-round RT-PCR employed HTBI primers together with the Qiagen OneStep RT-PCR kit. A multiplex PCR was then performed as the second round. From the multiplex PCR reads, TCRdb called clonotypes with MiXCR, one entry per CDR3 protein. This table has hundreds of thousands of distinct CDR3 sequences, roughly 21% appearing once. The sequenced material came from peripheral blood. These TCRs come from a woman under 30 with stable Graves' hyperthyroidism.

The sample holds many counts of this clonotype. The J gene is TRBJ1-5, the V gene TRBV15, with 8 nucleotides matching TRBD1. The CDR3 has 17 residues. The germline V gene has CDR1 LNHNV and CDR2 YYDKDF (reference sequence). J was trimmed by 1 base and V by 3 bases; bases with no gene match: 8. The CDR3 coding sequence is TGTGCCACCAGCAGCTCCCAAGGGGACAGGAGCAATCAGCCCCAGCATTTT. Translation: CATSSSQGDRSNQPQHF.

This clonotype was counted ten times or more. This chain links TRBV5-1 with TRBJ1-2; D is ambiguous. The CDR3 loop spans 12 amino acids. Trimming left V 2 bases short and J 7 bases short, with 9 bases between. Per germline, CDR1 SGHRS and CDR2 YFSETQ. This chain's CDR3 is CASSFDSIGYTF. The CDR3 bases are TGCGCCAGCAGCTTCGACTCAATTGGCTACACCTTC.

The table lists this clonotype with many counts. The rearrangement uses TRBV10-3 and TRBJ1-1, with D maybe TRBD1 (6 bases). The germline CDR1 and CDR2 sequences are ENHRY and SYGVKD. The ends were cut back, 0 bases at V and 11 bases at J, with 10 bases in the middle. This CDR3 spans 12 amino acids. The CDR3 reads CAISESEGVAFF. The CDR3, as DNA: TGTGCCATCAGTGAGTCCGAGGGGGTGGCTTTCTTT.

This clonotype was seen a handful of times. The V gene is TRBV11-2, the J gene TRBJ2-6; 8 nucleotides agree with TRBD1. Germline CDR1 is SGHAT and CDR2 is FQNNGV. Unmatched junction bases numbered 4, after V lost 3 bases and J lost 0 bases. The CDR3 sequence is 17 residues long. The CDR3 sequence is CASSLRTGISGANVLTF. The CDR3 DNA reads TGTGCCAGCAGCTTGAGGACAGGGATCTCTGGGGCCAACGTCCTGACTTTC.

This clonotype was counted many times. CDR3 amino acids: CASSAGGDQPQHF. The DNA of the CDR3 is TGTGCCAGCAGTGCCGGGGGCGATCAGCCCCAGCATTTT. This chain connects TRBV6-1 to TRBJ1-5, with D tentatively TRBD1 (6 bases). The germline gives CDR1 MNHNS, CDR2 SASEGT. V shed 4 bases and J shed 5 bases, with 9 bases lying between them. The CDR3 runs 13 residues.

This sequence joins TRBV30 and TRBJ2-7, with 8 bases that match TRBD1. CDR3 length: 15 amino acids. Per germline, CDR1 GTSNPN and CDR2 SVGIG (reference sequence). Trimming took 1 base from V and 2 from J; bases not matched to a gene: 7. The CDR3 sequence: CAWSGAGTGAYEQYF. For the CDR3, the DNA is TGTGCCTGGAGTGGAGCCGGGACAGGAGCCTACGAGCAGTACTTC.

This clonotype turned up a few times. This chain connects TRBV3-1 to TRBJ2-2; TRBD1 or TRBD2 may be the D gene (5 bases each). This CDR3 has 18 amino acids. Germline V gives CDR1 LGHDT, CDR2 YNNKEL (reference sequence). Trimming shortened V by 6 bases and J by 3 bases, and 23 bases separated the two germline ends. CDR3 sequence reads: CASSTTTLGQADTGELFF. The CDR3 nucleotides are TGTGCCAGCAGTACTACGACTTTAGGACAAGCGGACACCGGGGAGCTGTTTTTT.

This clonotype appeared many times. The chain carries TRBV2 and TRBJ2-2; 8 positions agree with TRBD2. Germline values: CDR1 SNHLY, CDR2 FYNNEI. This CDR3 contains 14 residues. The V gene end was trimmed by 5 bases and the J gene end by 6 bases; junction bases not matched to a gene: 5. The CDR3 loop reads CASSPSGGPGELFF. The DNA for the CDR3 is TGTGCCAGCAGTCCGTCGGGAGGGCCCGGGGAGCTGTTTTTT. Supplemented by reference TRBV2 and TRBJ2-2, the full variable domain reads EPEVTQTPSHQVTQMGQEVILRCVPISNHLYFYWYRQILGQKVEFLVSFYNNEISEKSEIFDDQFSVERPDGSNFTLKIRSTKLEDSAMYFCASSPSGGPGELFFGEGSRLTVL.

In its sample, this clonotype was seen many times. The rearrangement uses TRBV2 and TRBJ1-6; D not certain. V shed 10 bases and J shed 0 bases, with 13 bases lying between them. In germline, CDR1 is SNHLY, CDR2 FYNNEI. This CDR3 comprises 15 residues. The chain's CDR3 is CATLGSSSYNSPLHF. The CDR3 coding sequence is TGTGCCACCCTTGGGAGTAGCTCCTATAATTCACCCCTCCACTTT.

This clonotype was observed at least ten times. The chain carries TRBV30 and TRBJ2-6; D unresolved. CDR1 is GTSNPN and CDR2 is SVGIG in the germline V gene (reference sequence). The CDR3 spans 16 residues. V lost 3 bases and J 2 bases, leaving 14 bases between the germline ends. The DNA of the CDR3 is TGTGCCTGGAGCCAAGGTGGCACCGCTGGGGCCAACGTCCTGACTTTC. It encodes CAWSQGGTAGANVLTF.

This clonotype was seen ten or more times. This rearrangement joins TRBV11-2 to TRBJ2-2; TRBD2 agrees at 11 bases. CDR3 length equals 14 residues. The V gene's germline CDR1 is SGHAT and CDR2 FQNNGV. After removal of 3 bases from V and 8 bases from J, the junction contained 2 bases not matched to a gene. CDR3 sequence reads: CASSLGLAVGELFF. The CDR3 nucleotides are TGTGCCAGCAGCTTGGGACTAGCGGTTGGGGAGCTGTTTTTT.